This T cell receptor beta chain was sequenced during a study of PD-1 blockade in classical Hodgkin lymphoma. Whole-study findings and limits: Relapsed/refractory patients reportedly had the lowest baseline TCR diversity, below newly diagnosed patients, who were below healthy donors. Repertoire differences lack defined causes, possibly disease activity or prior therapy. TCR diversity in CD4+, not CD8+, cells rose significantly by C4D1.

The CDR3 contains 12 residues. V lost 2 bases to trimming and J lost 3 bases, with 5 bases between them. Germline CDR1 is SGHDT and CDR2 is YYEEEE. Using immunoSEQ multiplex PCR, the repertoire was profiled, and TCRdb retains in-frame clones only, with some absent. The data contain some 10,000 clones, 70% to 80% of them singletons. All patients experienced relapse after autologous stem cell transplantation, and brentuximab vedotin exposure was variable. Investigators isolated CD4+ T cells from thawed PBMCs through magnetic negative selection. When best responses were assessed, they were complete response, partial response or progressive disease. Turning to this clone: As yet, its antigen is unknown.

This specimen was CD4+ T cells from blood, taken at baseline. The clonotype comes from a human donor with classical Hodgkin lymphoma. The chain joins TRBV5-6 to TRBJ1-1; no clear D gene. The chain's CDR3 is CASSFMHTEAFF. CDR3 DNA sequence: TGTGCCAGCAGCTTTATGCACACTGAAGCTTTCTTT.